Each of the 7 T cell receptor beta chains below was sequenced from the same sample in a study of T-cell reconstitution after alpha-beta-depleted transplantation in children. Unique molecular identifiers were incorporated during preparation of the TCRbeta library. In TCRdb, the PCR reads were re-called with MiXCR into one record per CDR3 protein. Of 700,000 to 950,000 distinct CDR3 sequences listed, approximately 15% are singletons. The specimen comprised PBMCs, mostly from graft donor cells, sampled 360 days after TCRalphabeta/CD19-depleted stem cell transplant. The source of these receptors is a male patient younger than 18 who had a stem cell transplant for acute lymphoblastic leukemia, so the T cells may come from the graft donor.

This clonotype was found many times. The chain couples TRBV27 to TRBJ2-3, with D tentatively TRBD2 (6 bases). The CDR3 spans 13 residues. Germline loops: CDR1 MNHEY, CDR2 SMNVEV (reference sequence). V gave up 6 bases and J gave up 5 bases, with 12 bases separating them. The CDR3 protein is CASSLGREDTQYF. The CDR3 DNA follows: TGTGCCAGCAGCCTCGGGCGGGAAGATACGCAGTATTTT.

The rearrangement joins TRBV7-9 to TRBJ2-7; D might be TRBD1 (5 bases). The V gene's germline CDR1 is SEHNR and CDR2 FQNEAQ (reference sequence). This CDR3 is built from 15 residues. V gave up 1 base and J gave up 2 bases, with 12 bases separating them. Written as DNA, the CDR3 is TGTGCCAGCAGCTTAGTGAGCAGGGCAACCTACGAGCAGTACTTC. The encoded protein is CASSLVSRATYEQYF.

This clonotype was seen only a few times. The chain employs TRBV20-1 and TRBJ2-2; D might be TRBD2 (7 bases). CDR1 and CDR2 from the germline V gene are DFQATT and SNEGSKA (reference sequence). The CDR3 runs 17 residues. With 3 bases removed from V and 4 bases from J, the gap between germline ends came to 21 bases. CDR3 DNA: TGCAGTGCTAGTCGCCGATGGGGGGGGGCGGTCACCGGGGAGCTGTTTTTT. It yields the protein CSASRRWGGAVTGELFF.

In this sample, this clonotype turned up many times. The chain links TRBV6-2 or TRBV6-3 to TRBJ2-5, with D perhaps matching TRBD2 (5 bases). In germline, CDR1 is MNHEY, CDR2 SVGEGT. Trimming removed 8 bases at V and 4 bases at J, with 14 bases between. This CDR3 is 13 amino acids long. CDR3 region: CASHVGGSETQYF. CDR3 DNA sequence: TGTGCCAGCCACGTGGGCGGGTCAGAGACCCAGTACTTC.

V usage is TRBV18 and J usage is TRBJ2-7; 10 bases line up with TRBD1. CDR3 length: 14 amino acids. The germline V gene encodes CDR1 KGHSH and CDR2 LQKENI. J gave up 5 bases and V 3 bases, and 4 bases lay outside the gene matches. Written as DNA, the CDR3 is TGTGCCAGCTCACCCGGGACAGGGGTAAACGAGCAGTACTTC. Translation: CASSPGTGVNEQYF.

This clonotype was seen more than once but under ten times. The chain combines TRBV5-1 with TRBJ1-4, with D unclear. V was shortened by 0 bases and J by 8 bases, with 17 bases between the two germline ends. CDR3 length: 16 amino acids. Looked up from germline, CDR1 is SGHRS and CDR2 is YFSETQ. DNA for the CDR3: TGCGCCAGCAGCTTGGTGGACGGTACCCTGGGGGAAAAACTGTTTTTT. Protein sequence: CASSLVDGTLGEKLFF.

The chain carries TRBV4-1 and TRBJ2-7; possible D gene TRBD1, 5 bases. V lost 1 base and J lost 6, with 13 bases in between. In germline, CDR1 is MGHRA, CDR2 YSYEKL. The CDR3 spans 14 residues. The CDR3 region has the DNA TGCGCCAGCAGCCAAGTAGGCAGGGTCGGCGAGCAGTACTTC. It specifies CASSQVGRVGEQYF.